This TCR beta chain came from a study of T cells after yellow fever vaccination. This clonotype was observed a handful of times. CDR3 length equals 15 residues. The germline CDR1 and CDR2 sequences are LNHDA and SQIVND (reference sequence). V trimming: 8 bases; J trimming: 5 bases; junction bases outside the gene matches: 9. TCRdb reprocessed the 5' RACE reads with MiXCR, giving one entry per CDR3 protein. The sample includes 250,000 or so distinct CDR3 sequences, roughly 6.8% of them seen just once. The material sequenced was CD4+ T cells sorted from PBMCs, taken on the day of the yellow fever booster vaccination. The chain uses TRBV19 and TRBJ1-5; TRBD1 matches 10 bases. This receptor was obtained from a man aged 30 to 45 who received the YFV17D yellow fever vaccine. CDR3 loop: CASGGQGTVDQPQHF. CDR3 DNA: TGTGCCAGTGGGGGACAGGGGACGGTCGATCAGCCCCAGCATTTT.